This is a list of T cell receptor beta chains from one sample in a study of cytomegalovirus exposure and HLA in healthy donors. The table came from immunoSEQ multiplex PCR; TCRdb's copy has only in-frame clones and leaves some out. Seen here are around 150,000 clones, around three quarters observed once, and the top ten hold about 2.2%. Sample: PBMCs. All receptors come from a man in his thirties or forties in good health and CMV-seronegative. Each CDR3 is given with its conserved first and last residue. The D gene is left open where the match is weak. A row's size may be missing; if present it is once, few, many or a size class.

j_call: TRBJ2-7; d_call: TRBD1; clone_size: NA; v_call: TRBV4-1; cdr3_nt: TGCGCCAGCAGCCCCGGGACAGGGAACGAGCAGTACTTC; cdr3_aa: CASSPGTGNEQYF
j_call: TRBJ2-3; d_call: TRBD2; clone_size: NA; v_call: TRBV11-3; cdr3_nt: TGTGCCAGCAGCCTTAGGGGAGGGCCTGGTAGCACAGATACGCAGTATTTT; cdr3_aa: CASSLRGGPGSTDTQYF
j_call: TRBJ2-6; d_call: NA; clone_size: NA; v_call: TRBV5-1; cdr3_nt: TGCGCCAGCAGCGGCGGGGAGCGCTCTGGGGCCAACGTCCTGACTTTC; cdr3_aa: CASSGGERSGANVLTF
j_call: TRBJ2-1; d_call: TRBD1; clone_size: NA; v_call: TRBV5-1; cdr3_nt: TGCGCCAGCAGCCGACAGGGGGCGAATACCTACAATGAGCAGTTCTTC; cdr3_aa: CASSRQGANTYNEQFF
j_call: TRBJ2-3; d_call: TRBD2; clone_size: NA; v_call: TRBV5-8; cdr3_nt: TGTGCCAGCTGCCTGGGACTAGCAACCTCAGATACGCAGTATTTT; cdr3_aa: CASCLGLATSDTQYF
j_call: TRBJ2-6; d_call: TRBD1; clone_size: NA; v_call: TRBV6-1; cdr3_nt: TGTGCCAGCAGAGGACAGGGGGGGGCCAACGTCCTGACTTTC; cdr3_aa: CASRGQGGANVLTF
j_call: TRBJ1-1; d_call: TRBD1; clone_size: NA; v_call: TRBV10-1; cdr3_nt: TGCGCCAGCAGTCAACAGGGGGGCACTGAAGCTTTCTTT; cdr3_aa: CASSQQGGTEAFF
j_call: TRBJ1-5; d_call: TRBD1; clone_size: NA; v_call: TRBV19; cdr3_nt: TGTGCCAGTAGCAAGACAGGGGGCAATCAGCCCCAGCATTTT; cdr3_aa: CASSKTGGNQPQHF
j_call: TRBJ1-2; d_call: NA; clone_size: NA; v_call: TRBV15; cdr3_nt: TGTGCCACCAGCAGAGGCGGCTATGGCTACACCTTC; cdr3_aa: CATSRGGYGYTF
j_call: TRBJ2-1; d_call: NA; clone_size: NA; v_call: TRBV28; cdr3_nt: TGTGCCAGCACCATCGAACAGGGAATGGGTGAGCAGTTCTTC; cdr3_aa: CASTIEQGMGEQFF
j_call: TRBJ1-1; d_call: NA; clone_size: NA; v_call: TRBV19; cdr3_nt: TGTGCCAGTATACGGTACACTGAAGCTTTCTTT; cdr3_aa: CASIRYTEAFF
j_call: TRBJ2-7; d_call: NA; clone_size: few; v_call: TRBV10-1; cdr3_nt: TGCGCCAGCATTTCCCGGCGGGAAAACTACGAGCAGTACTTC; cdr3_aa: CASISRRENYEQYF